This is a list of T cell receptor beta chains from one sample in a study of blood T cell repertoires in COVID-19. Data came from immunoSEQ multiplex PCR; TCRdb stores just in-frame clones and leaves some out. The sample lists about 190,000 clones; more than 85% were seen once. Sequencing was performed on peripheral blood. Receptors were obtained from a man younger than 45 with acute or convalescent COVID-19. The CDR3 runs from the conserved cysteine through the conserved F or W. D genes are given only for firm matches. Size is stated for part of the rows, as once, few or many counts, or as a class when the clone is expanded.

DNA: TGTGCCTGGAGTACACAGATAACTCGTGGAGGCTACACCTTC
CDR3: CAWSTQITRGGYTF
J: TRBJ1-2
size: .
V: TRBV30
D: .

DNA: TGTGCCAGCTCACCCTTAGCGGGGGGTTACAATGAGCAGTTCTTC
CDR3: CASSPLAGGYNEQFF
J: TRBJ2-1
size: .
V: TRBV18
D: TRBD2

DNA: TGTGCCAGCAGATCCGCCGGACAGCGGAAAGAAGCTTTCTTT
CDR3: CASRSAGQRKEAFF
J: TRBJ1-1
size: .
V: TRBV6-5
D: .

DNA: TGTGCCAGCAGCCAGTCGGGAGTCAATGAGCAGTTCTTC
CDR3: CASSQSGVNEQFF
J: TRBJ2-1
size: .
V: TRBV3-1/TRBV3-2
D: .

DNA: TGTGCCAGCTCCCCTCCGGGACAGGGCGGCACTGAAGCTTTCTTT
CDR3: CASSPPGQGGTEAFF
J: TRBJ1-1
size: once
V: TRBV18
D: TRBD1

DNA: TGTGCCAGCAGGAATAGACTAATCCTAGCCAAAAACATTCAGTACTTC
CDR3: CASRNRLILAKNIQYF
J: TRBJ2-4
size: once
V: TRBV2
D: .

DNA: TGTGCCAGCAGCGCTTATCCAGGGGTTGGGGCCAACGTCCTGACTTTC
CDR3: CASSAYPGVGANVLTF
J: TRBJ2-6
size: once
V: TRBV9
D: .

DNA: TGTGCCAGCAGTTTGCGTGTTCAGCCCCAGCATTTT
CDR3: CASSLRVQPQHF
J: TRBJ1-5
size: .
V: TRBV28
D: .

DNA: TGTGCCAGCAGCGAGGGCCGGGATACGCAGTATTTT
CDR3: CASSEGRDTQYF
J: TRBJ2-3
size: .
V: TRBV7-9
D: .

DNA: TGTGCCAGCAGTGACCGCGGACAGGGGGTAGGCTACACCTTC
CDR3: CASSDRGQGVGYTF
J: TRBJ1-2
size: .
V: TRBV25-1
D: TRBD1

DNA: TGCGCCAGCAGTGTCGACACTGAAGCTTTCTTT
CDR3: CASSVDTEAFF
J: TRBJ1-1
size: .
V: TRBV5-1
D: .

DNA: TGCGCCAGCAGCCGCCAGGACAGGGGGTCTGGAAACACCATATATTTT
CDR3: CASSRQDRGSGNTIYF
J: TRBJ1-3
size: once
V: TRBV4-1
D: TRBD1

DNA: TGCAGCGTTGAAGGGACTAGGGCAAATACGCAGTATTTT
CDR3: CSVEGTRANTQYF
J: TRBJ2-3
size: .
V: TRBV29-1
D: TRBD2

DNA: TGTGCCACCAGTGATTATTCCAGGGGGAACAATGAGCAGTTCTTC
CDR3: CATSDYSRGNNEQFF
J: TRBJ2-1
size: .
V: TRBV24-1
D: TRBD1

DNA: TGTGCCAGCAGCTTAGGCGGGGTAAACTATGGCTACACCTTC
CDR3: CASSLGGVNYGYTF
J: TRBJ1-2
size: few
V: TRBV7-9
D: .

DNA: TGTGCCAGCAGCTTAGGCGGGAGCCCCACAGATACGCAGTATTTT
CDR3: CASSLGGSPTDTQYF
J: TRBJ2-3
size: .
V: TRBV7-9
D: TRBD2

DNA: TGTGCCAGCCACGGGGTAGGGCCCTCTGGAAACACCATATATTTT
CDR3: CASHGVGPSGNTIYF
J: TRBJ1-3
size: .
V: TRBV27
D: .